This T cell receptor (beta chain) was captured in a study of human T cells and chemical hapten exposure. Study-wide context: Per-sample TCR yields varied mainly from small pooled library volume differences.

General study results and limits: There was no change with DPC sensitization in TCRs above 1 in 1000 frequency.

The V end was cut by 5 bases, the J end by 0 bases, with 10 bases between. Germline CDR1 is SGHTA and CDR2 is FQGNSA. The CDR3 runs 15 residues. Time point meaning: patch test 1, 2 weeks after DPC sensitization. Treatment in this sample: therapeutic diphenylcyclopropenone sensitization with weekly scalp DPC. TCRdb re-analysed the RACE reads in MiXCR, keeping a single row per CDR3 protein. The sample holds roughly 380,000 distinct CDR3 sequences, roughly 5% seen once. This clonotype was seen many times. The target antigen is unknown. This TCR derives from a woman aged 45-65 years with alopecia areata. Some clones in this sample may be carry-over from other donors' samples. The chain couples TRBV7-2 to TRBJ1-4; unclear D gene. Sequenced material: whole blood, taken in connection with sensitization to the hapten diphenylcyclopropenone (DPC). CDR3 residues: CASSRTVATNEKLFF. In DNA form, the CDR3 reads TGTGCCAGCAGCCGGACGGTTGCAACTAATGAAAAACTGTTTTTT.